These T cell receptor beta chains were read from a single sample in a study of blood T cell repertoires in COVID-19. Profiled with immunoSEQ multiplex PCR; TCRdb holds only in-frame clones, not every one. The table lists 150,000 to 180,000 clones, roughly 80% of them singletons. Sequencing was performed on peripheral blood. The source is a man of 80 years or more with acute or convalescent COVID-19. Each CDR3 is given with its conserved first and last residue. A D gene is named only where the DNA matches it firmly. Clone size is not always given. Where it is, it says once, few, many or a class for expanded clones.

V	D	J	size	CDR3	DNA
TRBV30	TRBD1	TRBJ1-2	NA	CAWSATGGYGYTF	TGTGCCTGGAGCGCTACAGGGGGCTATGGCTACACCTTC
TRBV15	TRBD1	TRBJ1-5	NA	CATSPLRTGMRQPQHF	TGTGCCACCAGCCCTCTCCGGACAGGAATGAGACAGCCCCAGCATTTT
TRBV19	NA	TRBJ2-3	NA	CATQGGSTDTQYF	TGTGCCACCCAGGGAGGTAGCACAGATACGCAGTATTTT
TRBV10-3	NA	TRBJ1-5	NA	CAIGGGGNQPQHF	TGTGCCATCGGGGGGGGCGGCAATCAGCCCCAGCATTTT
TRBV5-4	NA	TRBJ1-2	NA	CASSLAIDYGYTF	TGTGCCAGCAGCTTGGCCATAGACTATGGCTACACCTTC
TRBV14	NA	TRBJ1-3	many	CASSDYLRQGNTIYF	TGTGCCAGCAGCGACTACCTGAGGCAGGGAAACACCATATATTTT
TRBV19	NA	TRBJ2-3	NA	CASSIQGDTQYF	TGTGCCAGTAGTATCCAGGGGGATACGCAGTATTTT
TRBV30	TRBD1	TRBJ2-7	NA	CAWSFPLPGQGSSYEQYF	TGTGCCTGGAGTTTCCCCCTCCCGGGACAGGGGTCCTCCTACGAGCAGTACTTC
TRBV24-1	TRBD1	TRBJ2-2	NA	CATSGGTGNTGELFF	TGTGCCACCAGTGGAGGGACAGGGAACACCGGGGAGCTGTTTTTT
TRBV5-1	TRBD1	TRBJ1-3	NA	CASSLEGQGGNTIYF	TGCGCCAGCAGCTTGGAGGGACAGGGCGGAAACACCATATATTTT
TRBV7-2	TRBD1	TRBJ1-4	NA	CASSFLGGEKLFF	TGTGCCAGCAGCTTTTTAGGGGGCGAAAAACTGTTTTTT
TRBV6-1	TRBD1	TRBJ2-7	NA	CASSAQPTGEVYEQYF	TGTGCCAGCAGTGCCCAGCCGACAGGGGAGGTCTACGAGCAGTACTTC
TRBV10-2	NA	TRBJ1-5	NA	CASSAGDGYQPQHF	TGCGCCAGCAGTGCCGGGGATGGGTATCAGCCCCAGCATTTT
TRBV25-1	NA	TRBJ2-4	NA	CASSEARGDKNIQYF	TGTGCCAGCAGCGAAGCCAGGGGGGACAAAAACATTCAGTACTTC
TRBV6-2/TRBV6-3	NA	TRBJ1-4	NA	CASSYPAGAEKLFF	TGTGCCAGCAGTTACCCGGCGGGGGCTGAAAAACTGTTTTTT
TRBV7-9	TRBD2	TRBJ2-2	few	CASSRSGGFITGELFF	TGTGCCAGCAGCCGGAGCGGGGGGTTTATCACCGGGGAGCTGTTTTTT
TRBV4-2	NA	TRBJ1-4	NA	CASSQDNGNEKLFF	TGTGCCAGCAGCCAAGATAACGGTAATGAAAAACTGTTTTTT
TRBV5-1	NA	TRBJ2-5	NA	CASSPGGPQETQYF	TGCGCCAGCAGCCCTGGAGGCCCCCAAGAGACCCAGTACTTC
TRBV9	NA	TRBJ1-1	NA	CASSVSDNSNTEAFF	TGTGCCAGCAGCGTCTCGGACAACTCGAACACTGAAGCTTTCTTT
TRBV5-1	NA	TRBJ2-1	NA	CASSLSPTYNEQFF	TGCGCCAGCAGCTTGTCACCGACTTACAATGAGCAGTTCTTC
TRBV10-3	NA	TRBJ1-6	once	CAISESGRPSPLHF	TGTGCCATCAGTGAGTCGGGGCGGCCATCACCCCTCCACTTT
TRBV7-8	NA	TRBJ2-6	NA	CASSLAPFGANVLTF	TGTGCCAGCAGCTTAGCCCCGTTTGGGGCCAACGTCCTGACTTTC
TRBV7-3	TRBD1	TRBJ2-1	NA	CASSSGQGSSYNEQFF	TGTGCCAGCAGCTCGGGACAGGGAAGCTCCTACAATGAGCAGTTCTTC
TRBV29-1	TRBD2	TRBJ2-5	NA	CSVPLAAQETQYF	TGCAGCGTCCCACTAGCGGCCCAAGAGACCCAGTACTTC
TRBV15	TRBD1	TRBJ2-7	NA	CATSRLPGTGAHEQYF	TGTGCCACCAGCAGACTTCCCGGGACAGGGGCCCACGAGCAGTACTTC
TRBV2	TRBD2	TRBJ2-3	NA	CASSGGRGVVDTQYF	TGTGCCAGCAGTGGAGGGCGGGGGGTTGTAGATACGCAGTATTTT
TRBV2	NA	TRBJ2-5	once	CASSELVTEETQYF	TGTGCCAGCAGTGAACTGGTGACAGAAGAGACCCAGTACTTC
TRBV7-3	TRBD2	TRBJ2-7	NA	CASSQTGGAGSYEQYF	TGCGCCAGCAGCCAAACCGGGGGGGCGGGCTCCTACGAGCAGTACTTC
TRBV18	TRBD2	TRBJ2-3	NA	CASSSWSGGRTDTQYF	TGTGCCAGCTCATCTTGGAGCGGGGGGCGCACAGATACGCAGTATTTT
TRBV11-3	NA	TRBJ2-7	NA	CASSLDEARGRGEQYF	TGTGCCAGCAGCTTAGATGAGGCCAGGGGTCGCGGCGAGCAGTACTTC
TRBV5-1	TRBD1	TRBJ1-2	NA	CASSTGQGVARGYTF	TGCGCCAGCAGCACCGGACAGGGCGTTGCTCGCGGCTACACCTTC
TRBV5-1	TRBD1	TRBJ1-3	NA	CASSPEGQGPSGNTIYF	TGCGCCAGCAGCCCGGAGGGACAGGGGCCCTCTGGAAACACCATATATTTT
TRBV5-1	NA	TRBJ1-4	many	CASSIQDVNEKLFF	TGCGCCAGCAGCATACAGGACGTAAATGAAAAACTGTTTTTT